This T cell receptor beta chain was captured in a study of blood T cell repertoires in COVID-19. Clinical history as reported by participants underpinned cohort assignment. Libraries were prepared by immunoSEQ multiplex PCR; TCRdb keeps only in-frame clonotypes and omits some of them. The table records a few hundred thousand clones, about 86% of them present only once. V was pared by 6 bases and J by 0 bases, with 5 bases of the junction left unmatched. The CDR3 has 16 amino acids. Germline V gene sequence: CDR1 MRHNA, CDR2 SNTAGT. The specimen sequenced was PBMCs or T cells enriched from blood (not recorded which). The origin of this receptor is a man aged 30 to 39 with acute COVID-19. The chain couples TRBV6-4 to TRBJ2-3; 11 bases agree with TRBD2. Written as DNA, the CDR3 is TGTGCCAGCAGCCCCACTAGCGGGGGTAGCACAGATACGCAGTATTTT. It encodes CASSPTSGGSTDTQYF.